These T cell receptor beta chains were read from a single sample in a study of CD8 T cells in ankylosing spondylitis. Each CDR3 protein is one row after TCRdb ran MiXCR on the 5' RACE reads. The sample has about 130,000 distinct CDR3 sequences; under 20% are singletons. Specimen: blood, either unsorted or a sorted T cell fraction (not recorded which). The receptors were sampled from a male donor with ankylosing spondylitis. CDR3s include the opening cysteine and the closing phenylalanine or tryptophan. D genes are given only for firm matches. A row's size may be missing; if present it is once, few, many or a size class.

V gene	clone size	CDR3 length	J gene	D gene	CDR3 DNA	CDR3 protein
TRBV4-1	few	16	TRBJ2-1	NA	TGCGCCAGCAGCCAAGATTGGGGGGCATCCTACAATGAGCAGTTCTTC	CASSQDWGASYNEQFF
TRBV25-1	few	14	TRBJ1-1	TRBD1	TGTGCCAGCAGTGTCGGACAGGGGAACACTGAAGCTTTCTTT	CASSVGQGNTEAFF
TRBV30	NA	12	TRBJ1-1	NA	TGTGCCTGGAGTGAAGCAGGGCGTGAAGCTTTCTTT	CAWSEAGREAFF
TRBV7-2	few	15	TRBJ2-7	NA	TGTGCCAGCAGCTTTTTGAACAGTGAACACTACGAGCAGTACTTC	CASSFLNSEHYEQYF
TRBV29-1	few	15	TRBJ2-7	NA	TGCAGCGTTGAAGTCGCAGGGCGCGGGCCACGTGAGCAGTACTTC	CSVEVAGRGPREQYF
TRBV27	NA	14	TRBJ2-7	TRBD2	TGTGCCAGCAGCCACAAGCGGGAGGGCTACGAGCAGTACTTC	CASSHKREGYEQYF
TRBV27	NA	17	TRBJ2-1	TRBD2	TGTGCCAGCAGTCTAGGACTAGCGGGAGGCCCATACAATGAGCAGTTCTTC	CASSLGLAGGPYNEQFF
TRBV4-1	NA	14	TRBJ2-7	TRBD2	TGCGCCAGCAGCCAAGCGGGAGGGGGCTACGAGCAGTACTTC	CASSQAGGGYEQYF
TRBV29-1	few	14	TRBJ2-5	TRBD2	TGCAGCGTTGAGGGACTAGCGGCACAAGAGACCCAGTACTTC	CSVEGLAAQETQYF
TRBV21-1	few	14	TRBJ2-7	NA	TGTGCCAGCAGCGACTCCGGGACAAACTACGAGCAGTACTTC	CASSDSGTNYEQYF
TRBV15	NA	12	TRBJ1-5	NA	TGTGCCACCAGCAGGTACAATCAGCCCCAGCATTTT	CATSRYNQPQHF
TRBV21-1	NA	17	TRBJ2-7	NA	TGTGCCAGCAGCAAATCCGCGGGGGGGACATGTTACTACGAGCAGTACTTC	CASSKSAGGTCYYEQYF
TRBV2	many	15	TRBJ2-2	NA	TGTGCCAGCAAAGCCGGGACTCCGAACACCGGGGAGCTGTTTTTT	CASKAGTPNTGELFF
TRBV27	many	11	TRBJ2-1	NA	TGTGCCAGCAGTTTATCGAATGAGCAGTTCTTC	CASSLSNEQFF
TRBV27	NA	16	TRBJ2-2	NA	TGTGCCAGCAGTTTCGGGCAGTCTAAGAACACCGGGGAGCTGTTTTTT	CASSFGQSKNTGELFF
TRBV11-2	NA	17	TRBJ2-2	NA	TGTGCCAGCAGCTCCATAGCGGTAGAGGGAGGCACCGGGGAGCTGTTTTTT	CASSSIAVEGGTGELFF
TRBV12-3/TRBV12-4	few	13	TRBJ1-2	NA	TGTGCCAGCAGTTTGGTTAGAAGCTATGGCTACACCTTC	CASSLVRSYGYTF
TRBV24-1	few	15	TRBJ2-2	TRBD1	TGTGCCACCAGTGTAAGGACAGGGGGCACCGGGGAGCTGTTTTTT	CATSVRTGGTGELFF
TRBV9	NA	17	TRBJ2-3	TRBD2	TGTGCCAGCAGCGTAGCAAGACTAGCGGGAGACACAGATACGCAGTATTTT	CASSVARLAGDTDTQYF
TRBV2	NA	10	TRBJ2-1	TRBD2	TGTGCCAGCAGCGGGACTAAGCAGTTCTTC	CASSGTKQFF
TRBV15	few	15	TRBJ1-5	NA	TGTGCCACCAGCAGTGAACCTGACCTTGGTCAGCCCCAGCATTTT	CATSSEPDLGQPQHF
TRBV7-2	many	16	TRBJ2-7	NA	TGTGCCAGCAGCCATCAGGGGCGGGCCCATAGAGACGAGCAGTACTTC	CASSHQGRAHRDEQYF
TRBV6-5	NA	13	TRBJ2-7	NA	TGTGCCAGCAGTTACTCGGGTGAATACGAGCAGTACTTC	CASSYSGEYEQYF
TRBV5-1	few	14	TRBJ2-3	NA	TGCGCCAGCAGCTTGACGGTGGGGGCAGATACGCAGTATTTT	CASSLTVGADTQYF
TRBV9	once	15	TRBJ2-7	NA	TGTGCCAGCAGCGTAGGAGGGTCCTCCGTTTACGAGCAGTACTTC	CASSVGGSSVYEQYF
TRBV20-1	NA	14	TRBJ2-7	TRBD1	TGCAGTGCTAGAGTGCCCCAGGGGGCAATCGAGCAGTACTTC	CSARVPQGAIEQYF
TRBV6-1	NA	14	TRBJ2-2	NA	TGTGCCAGCAGCCCTTATATCGAGGGCGGGGAGCTGTTTTTT	CASSPYIEGGELFF
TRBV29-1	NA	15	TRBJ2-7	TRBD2	TGCAGCGTTGGACGTACTAGCGGGAGCAGTTACGAGCAGTACTTC	CSVGRTSGSSYEQYF
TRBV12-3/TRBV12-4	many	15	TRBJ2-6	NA	TGTGCCAGCAGTCTCAGACCAGGGAGCGCCAACGTCCTGACTTTC	CASSLRPGSANVLTF
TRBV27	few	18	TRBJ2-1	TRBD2	TGTGCCAGCAGTTCCCTCCGCGTCCTAGCGGAGGGGTACAATGAGCAGTTCTTC	CASSSLRVLAEGYNEQFF
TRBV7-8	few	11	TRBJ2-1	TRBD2	TGTGCCGGGACTAGCGGGAATGAGCAGTTCTTC	CAGTSGNEQFF
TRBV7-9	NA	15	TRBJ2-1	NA	TGTGCCAGCAGCTGGTCGGCAGGGCCTGGCAATGAGCAGTTCTTC	CASSWSAGPGNEQFF
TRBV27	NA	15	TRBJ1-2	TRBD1	TGTGCCAGCAGTTTAACCGCGACAGGGGGCGACGGCTACACCTTC	CASSLTATGGDGYTF
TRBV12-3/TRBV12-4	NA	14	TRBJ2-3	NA	TGTGCCAGCAGTTCCGGGGAAAACACAGATACGCAGTATTTT	CASSSGENTDTQYF
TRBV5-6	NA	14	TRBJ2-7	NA	TGTGCCAGCAGCTTGGCTGGGGACGCAACCGAGCAGTACTTC	CASSLAGDATEQYF
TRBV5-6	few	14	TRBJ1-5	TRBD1	TGTGCCAGCAGCTTGGGACAGGGCCCTCAGCCCCAGCATTTT	CASSLGQGPQPQHF